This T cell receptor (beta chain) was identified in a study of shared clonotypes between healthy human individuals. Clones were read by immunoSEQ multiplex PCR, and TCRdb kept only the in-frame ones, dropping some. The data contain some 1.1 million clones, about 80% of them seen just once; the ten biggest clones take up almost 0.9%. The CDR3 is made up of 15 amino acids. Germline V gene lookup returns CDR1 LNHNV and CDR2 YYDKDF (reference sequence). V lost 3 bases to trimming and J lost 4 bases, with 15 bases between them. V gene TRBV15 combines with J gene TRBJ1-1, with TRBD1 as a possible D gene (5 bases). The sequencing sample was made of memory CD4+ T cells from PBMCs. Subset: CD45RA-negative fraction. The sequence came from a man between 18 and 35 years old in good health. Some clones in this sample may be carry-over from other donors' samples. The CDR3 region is CATSRGSWGVTEAFF. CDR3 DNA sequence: TGTGCCACCAGCAGGGGTTCATGGGGCGTCACTGAAGCTTTCTTT.